These T cell receptor beta chains were read from a single sample in a study of blood T cell repertoires in COVID-19. TCRdb's table, derived via immunoSEQ multiplex PCR, lists solely in-frame clones and lacks some. The table has roughly 96,000 clones, roughly 87% seen once; the top ten hold 18%. Material for sequencing was peripheral blood. Receptors originate from a man older than 75 with acute or convalescent COVID-19. Each CDR3 is given with its conserved first and last residue. Expanded clones are given a class, and other clones once, few, many or no size at all.

CDR3 protein: CASSLSGQGYEQYF
V gene: TRBV7-7
J gene: TRBJ2-7
clone size: .

CDR3 protein: CASSLDYMKTQYF
V gene: TRBV6-2/TRBV6-3
J gene: TRBJ2-5
clone size: .

CDR3 protein: CASSLSGRALYEQYF
V gene: TRBV11-2
J gene: TRBJ2-7
clone size: once

CDR3 protein: CASTPGGTGDNEQYF
V gene: TRBV19
J gene: TRBJ2-7
clone size: few

CDR3 protein: CASTADRGQPQHF
V gene: TRBV28
J gene: TRBJ1-5
clone size: .

CDR3 protein: CASSTPGAQPQHF
V gene: TRBV7-2
J gene: TRBJ1-5
clone size: .

CDR3 protein: CASSLSGVEAFF
V gene: TRBV5-1
J gene: TRBJ1-1
clone size: .

CDR3 protein: CASSPVTYEQYF
V gene: TRBV7-8
J gene: TRBJ2-7
clone size: .

CDR3 protein: CASSSHDRNTEAFF
V gene: TRBV27
J gene: TRBJ1-1
clone size: .

CDR3 protein: CASSAGTLNTGELFF
V gene: TRBV9
J gene: TRBJ2-2
clone size: once

CDR3 protein: CASSPDRGPNEKLFF
V gene: TRBV3-1/TRBV3-2
J gene: TRBJ1-4
clone size: .

CDR3 protein: CASSQTWGLNQPQHF
V gene: TRBV4-3
J gene: TRBJ1-5
clone size: .

CDR3 protein: CASSPGSETQYF
V gene: TRBV7-9
J gene: TRBJ2-5
clone size: .

CDR3 protein: CASTGGMTSKLFF
V gene: TRBV19
J gene: TRBJ1-4
clone size: once

CDR3 protein: CASSSHLIESTDTQYF
V gene: TRBV19
J gene: TRBJ2-3
clone size: many

CDR3 protein: CASRRQGGNQPQHF
V gene: TRBV28
J gene: TRBJ1-5
clone size: .

CDR3 protein: CASSLSVSSSYNSPLHF
V gene: TRBV18
J gene: TRBJ1-6
clone size: .

CDR3 protein: CASSVGRGNIQYF
V gene: TRBV9
J gene: TRBJ2-4
clone size: .

CDR3 protein: CASSHPGQSPYEQYF
V gene: TRBV3-1/TRBV3-2
J gene: TRBJ2-7
clone size: .

CDR3 protein: CASSLAQKNTEAFF
V gene: TRBV7-9
J gene: TRBJ1-1
clone size: .

CDR3 protein: CASRLTRGEPQHF
V gene: TRBV19
J gene: TRBJ1-5
clone size: .

CDR3 protein: CASRLGQVGQPQHF
V gene: TRBV7-2
J gene: TRBJ1-5
clone size: once

CDR3 protein: CASSPGGTSGVLPSYNEQFF
V gene: TRBV5-4
J gene: TRBJ2-1
clone size: .

CDR3 protein: CASGFGTVNTEAFF
V gene: TRBV12-5
J gene: TRBJ1-1
clone size: .

CDR3 protein: CASNAGAETQYF
V gene: TRBV6-1
J gene: TRBJ2-5
clone size: .

CDR3 protein: CAWRGERHAEKLFF
V gene: TRBV30
J gene: TRBJ1-4
clone size: .

CDR3 protein: CASSQGDRGHDQPQHF
V gene: TRBV3-1/TRBV3-2
J gene: TRBJ1-5
clone size: once

CDR3 protein: CASSPFSDTQYF
V gene: TRBV5-1
J gene: TRBJ2-3
clone size: .

CDR3 protein: CAWTRGGKNEAFF
V gene: TRBV30
J gene: TRBJ1-1
clone size: .

CDR3 protein: CASSVPQGANSSPLHF
V gene: TRBV2
J gene: TRBJ1-6
clone size: .

CDR3 protein: CASSLGLGGLTEAFF
V gene: TRBV19
J gene: TRBJ1-1
clone size: .

CDR3 protein: CASSWRGIRTDTQYF
V gene: TRBV11-2
J gene: TRBJ2-3
clone size: .

CDR3 protein: CASSKDRGAYNEQFF
V gene: TRBV5-4
J gene: TRBJ2-1
clone size: .

CDR3 protein: CASTRGQASGNTIYF
V gene: TRBV6-5
J gene: TRBJ1-3
clone size: .

CDR3 protein: CASSLTGGSLREQYF
V gene: TRBV27
J gene: TRBJ2-7
clone size: .

CDR3 protein: CASTPGNTGELFF
V gene: TRBV5-1
J gene: TRBJ2-2
clone size: .

CDR3 protein: CASNPTGINYGYTF
V gene: TRBV5-6
J gene: TRBJ1-2
clone size: .

CDR3 protein: CASSLRRGMSNQPQHF
V gene: TRBV27
J gene: TRBJ1-5
clone size: few

CDR3 protein: CASSSDYSPGQYNSPLHF
V gene: TRBV7-9
J gene: TRBJ1-6
clone size: .

CDR3 protein: CASSDGGLAGEKTQYF
V gene: TRBV2
J gene: TRBJ2-5
clone size: .

CDR3 protein: CASSESPTPSVFNEQFF
V gene: TRBV6-7
J gene: TRBJ2-1
clone size: .

CDR3 protein: CASSSTSASTDTQYF
V gene: TRBV7-9
J gene: TRBJ2-3
clone size: .

CDR3 protein: CASSPLDRGRTEAFF
V gene: TRBV18
J gene: TRBJ1-1
clone size: .

CDR3 protein: CASSLGGEGRALNF
V gene: TRBV7-2
J gene: TRBJ2-7
clone size: .

CDR3 protein: CAITEQSWYGYTF
V gene: TRBV7-2
J gene: TRBJ1-2
clone size: .

CDR3 protein: CASSLGGNSYEQYF
V gene: TRBV7-2
J gene: TRBJ2-7
clone size: .

CDR3 protein: CASSQVPSSAPSSGANVLTF
V gene: TRBV4-3
J gene: TRBJ2-6
clone size: .

CDR3 protein: CAWSQLTSGLYNEQFF
V gene: TRBV30
J gene: TRBJ2-1
clone size: .

CDR3 protein: CASSSGGTSGIEETQYF
V gene: TRBV5-8
J gene: TRBJ2-5
clone size: .